This T cell receptor (beta chain) was obtained from a study of post-analysis software for immune sequencing data. For the study at large: Included courses were relapsing-remitting and secondary progressive multiple sclerosis; progressive-relapsing multiple sclerosis was also included.

Concerning this clonotype itself: What it recognizes is unknown.

The study, taken as a whole, reports: Among multiple sclerosis patients, normalized Chao1 diversity was significantly below that of controls. Analysis by F measure revealed that same-batch samples clustered strongly together. Elevated frequency relative to controls characterized roughly 5 TRBV segments in patients, TRBV5-6, TRBV5-1 and TRBV20-1 among them.

The authors incorporated unique molecular identifiers into the TCR beta cDNA libraries. One entry per CDR3 protein, called by TCRdb with MiXCR from the PCR reads. The sample consists of about 460,000 distinct CDR3 sequences, approximately 45% of them appearing once. The ends were cut back, 3 bases at V and 7 bases at J, with 14 bases in the middle. The germline CDR1 and CDR2 sequences are DFQATT and SNEGSKA (reference sequence). The CDR3 runs to 13 residues. Sequencing was carried out using blood. J is TRBJ2-3 and V is TRBV20-1; possible D gene TRBD1, 6 bases. This clonotype originated in a girl aged 5-17 years with multiple sclerosis. The CDR3 reads CSASPRGEYTQYF. The CDR3 DNA is TGCAGTGCTAGCCCCAGGGGCGAATATACGCAGTATTTT.